A single sample is the source of the 22 T cell receptor beta chains below, sequenced in a study of blood T cell repertoires in COVID-19. This table comes from immunoSEQ multiplex PCR, and its TCRdb copy is limited to in-frame clones, with some not included. The sample lists about 59,000 clones, 70% to 80% occurring once. The specimen sequenced was peripheral blood. These TCRs come from a human donor in a cohort sampled during active COVID-19.

Turning to this clone: This sample includes further DNA sequences coding for the same CDR3. The chain couples TRBV5-1 to TRBJ2-1; the match to TRBD2 covers 11 bases. J gave up 3 bases and V 1 base, and 0 bases lay outside the gene matches. The germline gives CDR1 SGHRS, CDR2 YFSETQ. The CDR3 extends over 15 amino acids. The CDR3 DNA is TGCGCCAGCAGCTTGACTAGCGGGAGCTACAATGAGCAGTTCTTC. Residues: CASSLTSGSYNEQFF.

The chain carries TRBV6-6 and TRBJ1-2, with 9 bases matching TRBD1. The CDR3 loop spans 16 amino acids. Germline-derived CDR1 and CDR2 are MNHNY and SVGAGI (reference sequence). V shed 5 bases and J 1 base; nucleotides not matched to a gene: 8. CDR3 sequence (DNA): TGTGCCAGCAGTCCCAGGACAGGGGACTATAACTATGGCTACACCTTC. As protein: CASSPRTGDYNYGYTF.

Details on this clone: At the DNA level, this CDR3 is encoded by other sequences in the same sample as well. The rearrangement links TRBV19 to TRBJ2-1; a possible D gene is TRBD1 (5 bases). Germline V gene lookup returns CDR1 LNHDA and CDR2 SQIVND (reference sequence). V was shortened by 10 bases and J by 1 base, with 5 bases between the two germline ends. This CDR3 contains 11 residues. The CDR3 reads CATGSYNEQFF. In DNA, the CDR3 is TGTGCCACAGGGTCCTACAATGAGCAGTTCTTC.

The J gene is TRBJ2-2, the V gene TRBV2; 9 bases fit TRBD1. Germline CDR1 SNHLY, CDR2 FYNNEI. V trimming: 4 bases; J trimming: 6 bases; junction bases outside the gene matches: 6. This CDR3 is 15 amino acids long. This CDR3 is CASSGPGQGPGELFF. DNA of the CDR3: TGTGCCAGCAGTGGCCCGGGACAGGGCCCCGGGGAGCTGTTTTTT.

The chain carries TRBV2 and TRBJ2-6; 8 bases map to TRBD2. V lost 7 bases, J lost 3 bases, and 20 bases stayed unmatched. CDR3 length: 20 residues. In germline, CDR1 is SNHLY, CDR2 FYNNEI. DNA for the CDR3: TGTGCCAGCAACCCGGGGGAAGCGGGAGACATCAGTGGTGGGGCCAACGTCCTGACTTTC. This codes for CASNPGEAGDISGGANVLTF.

This clone was counted once. The rearrangement links TRBV29-1 to TRBJ2-2; TRBD2 aligns across 13 bases. Germline V CDR1 and CDR2: SQVTM, ANQGSEA. Trimming at V came to 7 bases and at J to 3 bases, leaving 20 bases not matched to a gene. The CDR3 totals 20 residues. The CDR3 coding sequence is TGCAGCGCCGAGGTGGTGTTGGGACTAGCGGGATTGAGAGACACCGGGGAGCTGTTTTTT. This sequence encodes CSAEVVLGLAGLRDTGELFF.

This clone occurred once. The chain uses TRBV25-1 and TRBJ2-7, with TRBD1 matching 7 bases. The CDR3 totals 15 residues. The junction had 11 bases not matched to a gene; V was cut back by 5 bases and J by 4 bases. The V gene's germline CDR1 is MGHDK and CDR2 SYGVNS. CDR3 region: CASSPRQGKAYEQYF. In DNA, the CDR3 is TGTGCCAGCAGTCCCCGACAGGGAAAGGCTTACGAGCAGTACTTC.

This chain connects TRBV14 to TRBJ2-5; D not resolved. Germline V gene lookup returns CDR1 SGHDN and CDR2 FVKESK. V gave up 0 bases and J gave up 7 bases, with 9 bases separating them. CDR3 length equals 13 residues. In DNA, the CDR3 is TGTGCCAGCAGCCAAGATCTAGGTGGGACCCAGTACTTC. It codes for CASSQDLGGTQYF.

The chain joins TRBV19 to TRBJ1-5; D possibly corresponds to TRBD1 (6 bases). V lost 1 base to trimming and J lost 2 bases, with 9 bases between them. The CDR3 has 15 amino acids. The germline CDR1 and CDR2 sequences are LNHDA and SQIVND (reference sequence). CDR3 in amino acids: CASSIVSGGNQPQHF. The CDR3 region has the DNA TGTGCCAGTAGTATAGTGTCAGGGGGCAATCAGCCCCAGCATTTT.

The CDR3 is CASSQDRRSSYEQYF. CDR3 DNA sequence: TGTGCCAGCAGCCAAGATCGGAGGTCCTCCTACGAGCAGTACTTC. The chain combines TRBV4-2 with TRBJ2-7; a possible D gene is TRBD2 (5 bases). CDR1 is LGHNA and CDR2 is YNFKEQ in the germline V gene. CDR3 length: 15 residues. Trimming removed 0 bases from V and 0 bases from J, with 9 bases in between.

The chain has TRBV6-4 and TRBJ2-2, with D possibly TRBD1 on 5 matching bases. The CDR3 runs 15 residues. Germline CDR1 is MRHNA and CDR2 is SNTAGT. V was cut by 3 bases and J by 4 bases, with 12 bases left in between. CDR3: CASSEIQGPTGELFF. CDR3 sequence (DNA): TGTGCCAGCAGTGAAATCCAGGGCCCCACCGGGGAGCTGTTTTTT.

The rearrangement links TRBV6-5 to TRBJ1-4, with D unresolved. V was trimmed by 2 bases and J by 8 bases, leaving 9 bases between them. The CDR3 has 13 residues. Germline V gene data show CDR1 as MNHEY and CDR2 as SVGAGI. DNA of the CDR3: TGTGCCAGCAGTTACGGGCATCTAGAAAAACTGTTTTTT. The encoded protein is CASSYGHLEKLFF.

This clone was observed a few times. The chain couples TRBV5-1 to TRBJ1-6; D gene uncertain. This CDR3 contains 14 residues. Germline CDR1 SGHRS, CDR2 YFSETQ. V was trimmed by 0 bases and J by 8 bases, leaving 9 bases between them. The CDR3 sequence: CASSLEHNYSPLHF. CDR3 nucleotide sequence: TGCGCCAGCAGCTTGGAACACAATTATTCACCCCTCCACTTT.

This clone was counted a single time. DNA for the CDR3: TGTGCCAGCAGCTTGGAGGCGGGGCAGGGACAGCCCCAGCATTTT. Its translation is CASSLEAGQGQPQHF. The genes are TRBV7-2 and TRBJ1-5, with TRBD1 as a possible D gene (5 bases). The V gene lost 3 bases and the J gene lost 7 bases, with 16 bases spanning the gap. The CDR3 is 15 residues long. Germline V gene data show CDR1 as SGHTA and CDR2 as FQGNSA. Looking up the rest from reference TRBV7-2 and TRBJ1-5 gives the full variable domain: GAGVSQSPSNKVTEKGKDVELRCDPISGHTALYWYRQSLGQGLEFLIYFQGNSAPDKSGLPSDRFSAERTGGSVSTLTIQRTQQEDSAVYLCASSLEAGQGQPQHFGDGTRLSIL.

The chain links TRBV3-1 (or the pseudogene TRBV3-2) to TRBJ2-7; a possible D gene is TRBD2 (5 bases). Germline CDR1 LGHDT, CDR2 YNNKEL (reference sequence). Trimming pared 4 bases from V and 0 bases from J, leaving 10 bases between. CDR3 length: 14 amino acids. As DNA, the CDR3 is TGTGCCAGCAGCCCAACTGCGGGCTCCTACGAGCAGTACTTC. Translating it yields CASSPTAGSYEQYF.

The gene calls are TRBV28 and TRBJ2-3, with D perhaps matching TRBD2 (5 bases). Germline V CDR1 and CDR2: MDHEN, SYDVKM. Trimming stripped 5 bases from V and 5 bases from J, with 14 bases between. The CDR3 runs to 14 residues. The CDR3 spells CASSHTAAGDTQYF. The CDR3 coding sequence is TGTGCCAGCAGTCACACGGCTGCGGGAGATACGCAGTATTTT.

V and J are TRBV18 and TRBJ1-1, with D hard to call. CDR1 KGHSH and CDR2 LQKENI come from the germline V gene. CDR3 length: 16 residues. V dropped 2 bases and J dropped 3 bases, with 16 bases sitting between them. DNA of the CDR3: TGTGCCAGCTCACCAAGCGGCTCACTGAAGGACACTGAAGCTTTCTTT. Its protein is CASSPSGSLKDTEAFF.

This rearrangement joins TRBV7-9 to TRBJ2-7; perhaps TRBD2 as D (5 bases). V lost 1 base and J 5 bases, leaving 15 bases between the germline ends. The CDR3 is 15 residues long. Germline CDR1 is SEHNR and CDR2 is FQNEAQ (reference sequence). The CDR3 loop is CASSLDGLALDEQYF. The CDR3 coding sequence is TGTGCCAGCAGCTTAGATGGCCTAGCTCTGGACGAGCAGTACTTC.

V gene TRBV7-8 combines with J gene TRBJ2-1, with 11 bases identical to TRBD1. CDR3 length: 16 residues. Germline assignment: CDR1 SGHVS and CDR2 FQNEAQ. Unmatched junction bases numbered 6, after V lost 0 bases and J lost 8 bases. CDR3 DNA sequence: TGTGCCAGCAGCTTAGCGCCGGGACAGGGGGTCGATGAGCAGTTCTTC. This gives the protein CASSLAPGQGVDEQFF.

This chain uses TRBV7-2 with TRBJ1-1; D uncertain. The germline V gene has CDR1 SGHTA and CDR2 FQGNSA. Trimming stripped 1 base from V and 0 bases from J, with 12 bases between. The CDR3 consists of 16 residues. This chain's CDR3 is CASSLEGGGVNTEAFF. CDR3 DNA sequence: TGTGCCAGCAGCTTAGAAGGTGGCGGGGTGAACACTGAAGCTTTCTTT. The complete variable domain, with remaining parts taken from reference TRBV7-2 and TRBJ1-1, reads GAGVSQSPSNKVTEKGKDVELRCDPISGHTALYWYRQSLGQGLEFLIYFQGNSAPDKSGLPSDRFSAERTGGSVSTLTIQRTQQEDSAVYLCASSLEGGGVNTEAFFGQGTRLTVV.

The V and J genes are TRBV5-5 and TRBJ2-4; 14 bases line up with TRBD2. The CDR3 is 18 amino acids. The germline V gene encodes CDR1 SGHKS and CDR2 YYEKEE (reference sequence). Trimming removed 4 bases from V and 6 bases from J; junction bases left unmatched: 12. The CDR3 reads CASSRSGTSGSEVNIQYF. CDR3 DNA sequence: TGTGCCAGCAGCCGTTCCGGGACTAGCGGGAGTGAAGTAAACATTCAGTACTTC.

CDR3 nucleotide sequence: TGTGCCAGCAGCTTACTAGCGGGATTAGATGAGACCCAGTACTTC. It is translated as CASSLLAGLDETQYF. J is TRBJ2-5 and V is TRBV13; 9 bases are shared with TRBD2. The V segment lost 2 bases and the J segment 5 bases; nucleotides outside the gene matches: 6. This CDR3 has 15 residues. From germline, CDR1 is PRHDT and CDR2 FYEKMQ (reference sequence).